This T cell receptor (beta chain) was recorded in a study of blood T cell repertoires in COVID-19. At the level of the study: Samples came from the United States, Italy and Spain, spanning acute and convalescent COVID-19. T cells, B-cell-depleted T cells, or PBMCs provided the cDNA or gDNA that served as material.

This clone was detected a few times. Authors' analysis steps: Nucleated cell counts were estimated from reference gene primer amplification. The assay was immunoSEQ multiplex PCR, and TCRdb's table has in-frame clones only and misses some. Clone size and V and J calls were adopted from that table, with D and trimming inferred from the DNA. The table has around 190,000 clones, 84% seen once; the top ten hold 6.5% to 8.5%. This CDR3 is 13 amino acids long. Germline assignment: CDR1 DFQATT and CDR2 SNEGSKA (reference sequence). V lost 3 bases to trimming and J lost 9 bases; unmatched junction nucleotides: 8.

This sequence joins TRBV20-1 and TRBJ2-7; 10 bases are a match to TRBD1. Sequences were obtained from peripheral blood. This clonotype was sampled from a human donor in a cohort sampled during active COVID-19. The CDR3: CSASSDRGSVQYF. CDR3 DNA sequence: TGCAGTGCTAGTTCGGACAGGGGGAGCGTGCAGTACTTC.